This TCR beta chain originates from a study of OX40 agonist ivuxolimab in advanced cancers. Study-level information: Patient treatment consisted of intravenous ivuxolimab administration every 2 weeks at 0.01 to 10 mg/kg.

General study findings and limits: On average, a greater number of expanded clones characterised CD8+ T cells relative to CD4+. The 0.1-3.0 mg/kg partial responders had among the lowest clonal expansion.

Drawing of blood for sampling happened at baseline, at cycle 4 day 1, and at cycle 7 day 1. With respect to this clone: Antigen: not known.

Method: immunoSEQ multiplex PCR; TCRdb's copy keeps in-frame clones and lacks some. The data contain about 75,000 clones, roughly 86% of them seen just once; the ten biggest clones take up approximately 7.7%. With 5 bases clipped from V and 4 bases from J, the junction kept 5 bases outside the gene matches. CDR1 is SGHAT and CDR2 is FQNNGV in the germline V gene. This CDR3 contains 15 residues. The chain employs TRBV11-2 and TRBJ2-5, with TRBD1 identical over 12 bases. The sequence came from an adult with an advanced solid tumor such as melanoma, head and neck, liver or kidney cancer. The sample was CD4+ or CD8+ T cells sorted from blood, taken in a trial of the OX40 agonist ivuxolimab. CDR3 bases: TGTGCCAGCAGCCGTGGGACAGGGGGCGGAGAGACCCAGTACTTC. Translation: CASSRGTGGGETQYF.